This T cell receptor (beta chain) stems from a study of Ad26.COV2.S vaccination and SARS-CoV-2 variants. In the study overall: Donor got 5x10^10 or 1x10^11 viral particles of Ad26.COV2.S.

On this clone: The target antigen is unknown.

V was clipped by 4 bases and J by 7 bases; unmatched bases: 5. This CDR3 comprises 15 residues. The germline CDR1 and CDR2 sequences are MNHEY and SVGEGT. Regarding the study as a whole: Substantial response breadth was reportedly seen for spike-specific CD8+ and CD4+ T cells after vaccination.

Treatment defined: roughly 18 received Ad26.COV2.S at low or high dose, single or two shots; 5 received placebo; per-sample allocation not given. Day 63 after the first injection of vaccine or placebo was the sampling time. Only in-frame clones appear in the TCRdb table, and some are missing; sequencing was by immunoSEQ multiplex PCR. The table has roughly 390,000 clones, approximately 86% seen once. This material consisted of peripheral blood, taken in a trial of Ad26.COV2.S vaccine versus placebo. This sequence originates from a person between 18 and 60 years old who received the Ad26.COV2.S COVID-19 vaccine or a placebo. This chain links TRBV6-2 or TRBV6-3 with TRBJ1-4; 11 bases line up with TRBD1. In nucleotides, the CDR3 is TGTGCCAGCAGTTCCGGACAGGGGGCTTTTGAAAAACTGTTTTTT. Its protein product is CASSSGQGAFEKLFF.